This T cell receptor beta chain is drawn from a study of cytomegalovirus exposure and HLA in healthy donors. The PCR used 60 Vbeta and 13 Jbeta primers. Some clones are missing from TCRdb's copy, which holds only in-frame ones; the method was immunoSEQ multiplex PCR. The sample spans 130,000 to 150,000 clones; the ten largest clones claim more than 0.8%. Germline CDR1 is SGHTA and CDR2 is FQGNSA. The CDR3 sequence is 12 residues long. Between the trimmed V and J ends, which lost 5 bases and 6 bases, there was a span of 11 bases. The clonotype comes from a male donor in good health and CMV-seronegative. The chain is built from TRBV7-2 and TRBJ2-7; D is perhaps TRBD2 (5 bases). Sample: PBMCs. In nucleotides, the CDR3 is TGTGCCAGCAGCCCACCCGGGGTCGAGCAGTACTTC. This encodes CASSPPGVEQYF.